The rows below give T cell receptor beta chains drawn from one sample of a study of OX40 agonist ivuxolimab in advanced cancers. Some clones are missing from TCRdb's copy, which holds only in-frame ones; the method was immunoSEQ multiplex PCR. The sample records 26,000 or so clones, around 90% being singletons. The input for sequencing was CD4+ or CD8+ T cells sorted from blood, taken in a trial of the OX40 agonist ivuxolimab. The receptors were sampled from an adult with an advanced solid tumor such as melanoma, head and neck, liver or kidney cancer. Each CDR3 is given with its conserved first and last residue. Fields, in order: J gene, D gene, clone size, V gene, CDR3 protein, CDR3 DNA. D genes are given only for firm matches. For some rows the clone size is stated as once, few or many, or as a class when expanded; others skip it.

>TRBJ2-7|TRBD1|.|TRBV27
CASSTGQNYEQYF
TGTGCCAGCAGCACGGGACAGAACTACGAGCAGTACTTC
>TRBJ2-7|.|.|TRBV5-6
CASSLSAGLFSYEQYF
TGTGCCAGCAGCTTGAGCGCAGGATTATTCTCCTACGAGCAGTACTTC
>TRBJ2-7|.|.|TRBV30
CAWSLTGRDEQYF
TGTGCCTGGAGTTTGACAGGGAGGGACGAGCAGTACTTC
>TRBJ1-4|.|.|TRBV7-8
CASSRQATNEKLFF
TGTGCCAGCAGCCGACAGGCAACTAATGAAAAACTGTTTTTT
>TRBJ2-7|.|.|TRBV10-3
CAISGYRDPEQYF
TGTGCCATCAGTGGATACAGGGACCCCGAGCAGTACTTC
>TRBJ2-7|TRBD1|.|TRBV5-6
CASSLSGTGVFEQYF
TGTGCCAGCAGCTTATCCGGGACAGGGGTCTTCGAGCAGTACTTC
>TRBJ1-4|.|.|TRBV5-6
CASSITGTEKLFF
TGTGCCAGCAGCATAACAGGGACGGAAAAACTGTTTTTT
>TRBJ1-1|.|few|TRBV7-6
CASSQTGNTEAFF
TGTGCCAGCAGCCAGACGGGGAACACTGAAGCTTTCTTT
>TRBJ2-2|.|.|TRBV13
CASSLTRRRGELFF
TGTGCCAGCAGCTTGACTAGGAGGCGCGGGGAGCTGTTTTTT
>TRBJ2-1|TRBD2|.|TRBV27
CASSLGGRAGDEQFF
TGTGCCAGCAGTTTAGGCGGGAGGGCCGGGGATGAGCAGTTCTTC
>TRBJ1-1|.|.|TRBV28
CASIEGTEAFF
TGTGCCAGCATAGAGGGCACTGAAGCTTTCTTT
>TRBJ1-2|.|.|TRBV5-1
CASSLGGPYTF
TGCGCCAGCAGCTTGGGCGGTCCCTACACCTTC
>TRBJ1-1|.|.|TRBV6-5
CASRKGNTEAFF
TGTGCCAGCCGGAAGGGGAACACTGAAGCTTTCTTT